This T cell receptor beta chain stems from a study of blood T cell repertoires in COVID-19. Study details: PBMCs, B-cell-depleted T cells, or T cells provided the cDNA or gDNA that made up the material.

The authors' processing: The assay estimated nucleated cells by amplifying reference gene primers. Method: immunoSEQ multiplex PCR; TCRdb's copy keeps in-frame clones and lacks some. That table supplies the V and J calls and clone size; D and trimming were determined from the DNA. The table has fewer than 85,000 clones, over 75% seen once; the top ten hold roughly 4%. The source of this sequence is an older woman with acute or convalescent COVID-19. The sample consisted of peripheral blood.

The CDR3 spells CASKGQGLDEQFF. The CDR3, as DNA: TGTGCCAGTAAGGGACAGGGTTTGGATGAGCAGTTCTTC. This chain joins TRBV19 and TRBJ2-1; 9 nucleotides match TRBD1. In germline, CDR1 is LNHDA, CDR2 SQIVND (reference sequence). The CDR3 has 13 residues. V was clipped by 7 bases and J by 8 bases; unmatched bases: 6. The whole variable domain, remainder taken from reference TRBV19 and TRBJ2-1, is DGGITQSPKYLFRKEGQNVTLSCEQNLNHDAMYWYRQDPGQGLRLIYYSQIVNDFQKGDIAEGYSVSREKKESFPLTVTSAQKNPTAFYLCASKGQGLDEQFFGPGTRLTVL.